This T cell receptor (beta chain) was documented in a study of shared clonotypes between healthy human individuals. CD45RO-negative, CCR7-selected cells formed the naive CD8 fraction, which excluded terminally differentiated effector memory CD45RA+ cells. This table comes from immunoSEQ multiplex PCR, and its TCRdb copy is limited to in-frame clones, with some not included. This sample has millions of clones, with about 95% found just once. Trimming cost V 0 bases and J 1 base, with 6 bases left between them. The CDR3 has 14 residues. CDR1 and CDR2 from the germline V gene are SGHVS and FNYEAQ. The sequencing input was naive CD8+ T cells sorted from blood. This chain links TRBV7-6 with TRBJ1-1; D is unresolved. This TCR was sampled from a young man in good health. In nucleotides, the CDR3 is TGTGCCAGCAGCTTAGCGCCCGCGAACACTGAAGCTTTCTTT. Protein: CASSLAPANTEAFF.